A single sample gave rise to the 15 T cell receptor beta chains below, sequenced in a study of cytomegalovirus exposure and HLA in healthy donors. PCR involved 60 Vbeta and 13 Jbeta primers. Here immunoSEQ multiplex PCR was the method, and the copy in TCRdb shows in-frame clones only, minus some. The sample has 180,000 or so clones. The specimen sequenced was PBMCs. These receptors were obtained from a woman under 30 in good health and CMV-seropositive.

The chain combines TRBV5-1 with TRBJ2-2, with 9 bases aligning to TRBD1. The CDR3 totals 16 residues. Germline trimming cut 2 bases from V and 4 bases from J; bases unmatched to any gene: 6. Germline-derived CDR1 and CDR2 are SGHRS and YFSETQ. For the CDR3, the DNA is TGCGCCAGCAGCTTCGCCTTGGGACAGGGCACCGGGGAGCTGTTTTTT. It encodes CASSFALGQGTGELFF.

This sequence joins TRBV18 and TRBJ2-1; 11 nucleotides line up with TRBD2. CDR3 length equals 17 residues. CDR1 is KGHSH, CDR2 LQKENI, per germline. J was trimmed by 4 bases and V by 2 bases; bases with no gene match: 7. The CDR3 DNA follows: TGTGCCAGCTCACCAGATAGCGGGAGGGTGTTATACAATGAGCAGTTCTTC. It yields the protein CASSPDSGRVLYNEQFF.

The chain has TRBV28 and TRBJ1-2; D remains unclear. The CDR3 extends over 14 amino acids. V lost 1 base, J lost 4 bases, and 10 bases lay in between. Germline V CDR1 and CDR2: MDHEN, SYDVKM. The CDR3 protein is CASSLSAILYGYTF. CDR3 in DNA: TGTGCCAGCAGTTTATCCGCGATACTCTATGGCTACACCTTC.

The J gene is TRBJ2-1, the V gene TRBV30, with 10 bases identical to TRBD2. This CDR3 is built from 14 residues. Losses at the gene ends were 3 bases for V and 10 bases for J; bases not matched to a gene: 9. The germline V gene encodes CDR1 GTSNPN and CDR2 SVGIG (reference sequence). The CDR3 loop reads CAWSVGLAGEEQFF. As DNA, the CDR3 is TGTGCCTGGAGCGTTGGCCTAGCGGGAGAAGAGCAGTTCTTC.

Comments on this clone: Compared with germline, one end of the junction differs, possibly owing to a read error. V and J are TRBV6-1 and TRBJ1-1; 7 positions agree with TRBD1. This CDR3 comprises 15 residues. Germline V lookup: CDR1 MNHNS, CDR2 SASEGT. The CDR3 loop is CASSEAGQTGSKEVF. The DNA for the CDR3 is TGTGCCAGCAGTGAAGCCGGGCAGACAGGGTCAAAGGAGGTCTTT.

Here the CDR3 reads CATSRGGSSYEQYF. In DNA, the CDR3 is TGTGCCACCAGCAGAGGAGGAAGCTCCTACGAGCAGTACTTC. This chain uses TRBV15 with TRBJ2-5; D unclear. The J call may be incorrect, as the DNA end agrees better with TRBJ2-7. The CDR3 has 14 residues. CDR1 is LNHNV, CDR2 YYDKDF, per germline (reference sequence).

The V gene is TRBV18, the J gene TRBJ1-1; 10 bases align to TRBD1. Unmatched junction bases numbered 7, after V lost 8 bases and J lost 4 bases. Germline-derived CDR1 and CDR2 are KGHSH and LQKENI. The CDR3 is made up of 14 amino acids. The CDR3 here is CASLPGQGFTEAFF. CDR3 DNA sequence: TGTGCCAGCCTCCCGGGACAGGGGTTCACTGAAGCTTTCTTT.

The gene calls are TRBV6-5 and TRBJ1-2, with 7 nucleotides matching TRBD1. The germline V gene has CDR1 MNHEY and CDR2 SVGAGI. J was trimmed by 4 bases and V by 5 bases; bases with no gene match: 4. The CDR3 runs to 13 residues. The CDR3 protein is CASSAGQPYGYTF. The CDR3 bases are TGTGCCAGCAGTGCGGGACAGCCCTATGGCTACACCTTC.

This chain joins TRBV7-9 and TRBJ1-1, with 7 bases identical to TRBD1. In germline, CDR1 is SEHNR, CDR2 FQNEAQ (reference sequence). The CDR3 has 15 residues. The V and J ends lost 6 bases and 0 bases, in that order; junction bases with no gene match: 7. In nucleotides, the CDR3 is TGTGCCAGCAGACCTAAGGACAGGTTGAACACTGAAGCTTTCTTT. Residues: CASRPKDRLNTEAFF.

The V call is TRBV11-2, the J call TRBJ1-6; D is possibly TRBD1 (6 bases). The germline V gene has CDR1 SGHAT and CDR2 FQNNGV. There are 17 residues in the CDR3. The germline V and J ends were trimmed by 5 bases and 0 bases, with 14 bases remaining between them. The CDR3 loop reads CASSPEGVSSYNSPLHF. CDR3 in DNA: TGTGCCAGCAGCCCCGAGGGGGTTAGCTCCTATAATTCACCCCTCCACTTT.

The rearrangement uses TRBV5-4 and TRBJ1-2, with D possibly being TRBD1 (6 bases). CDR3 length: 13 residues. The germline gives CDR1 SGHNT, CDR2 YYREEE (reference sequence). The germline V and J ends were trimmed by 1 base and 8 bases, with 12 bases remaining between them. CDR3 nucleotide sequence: TGTGCCAGCAGCTTGTCAGGGGACGAAGGCTACACCTTC. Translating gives CASSLSGDEGYTF.

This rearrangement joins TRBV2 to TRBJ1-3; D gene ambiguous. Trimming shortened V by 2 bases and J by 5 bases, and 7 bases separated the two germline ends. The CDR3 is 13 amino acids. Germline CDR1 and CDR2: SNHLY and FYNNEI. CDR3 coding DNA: TGTGCCAGCAGTGAAAATAGTAGAAACACCATATATTTT. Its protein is CASSENSRNTIYF.

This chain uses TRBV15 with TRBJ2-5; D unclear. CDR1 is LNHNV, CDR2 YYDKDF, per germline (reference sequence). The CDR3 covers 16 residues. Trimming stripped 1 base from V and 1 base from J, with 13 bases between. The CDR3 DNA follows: TGTGCCACCAGCAGAGGGTTCTCGCGGCGCCAAGAGACCCAGTACTTC. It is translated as CATSRGFSRRQETQYF.

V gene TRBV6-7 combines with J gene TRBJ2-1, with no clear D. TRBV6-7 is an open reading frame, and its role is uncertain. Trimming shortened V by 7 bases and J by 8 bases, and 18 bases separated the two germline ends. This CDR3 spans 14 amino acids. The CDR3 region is CASIKNPEHDEQFF. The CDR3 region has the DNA TGTGCCAGCATTAAGAACCCGGAGCACGATGAGCAGTTCTTC.

The DNA for the CDR3 is TGTGCCAGCTCATTACAGTCTACTCCTGGAAACACCATATATTTT. Protein: CASSLQSTPGNTIYF. The rearrangement links TRBV18 to TRBJ1-3, with no clear D. V lost 5 bases, J lost 2 bases, and 13 bases lay in between. CDR3 length: 15 residues. From germline, CDR1 is KGHSH and CDR2 LQKENI.